The 5 T cell receptor beta chains given below trace back to one sample, sequenced in a study of blood T cell repertoires in COVID-19. Some clones are missing from TCRdb's copy, which holds only in-frame ones; the method was immunoSEQ multiplex PCR. The sample has roughly 230,000 clones, around 80% seen once. The sequencing input was peripheral blood. These receptor sequences come from a human donor in a cohort sampled during active COVID-19.

This chain joins TRBV19 and TRBJ2-5, with 12 bases lining up with TRBD2. V shed 1 base, J shed 4 bases, and the junction held 7 bases outside the gene matches. CDR1 LNHDA and CDR2 SQIVND come from the germline V gene (reference sequence). CDR3 length equals 17 residues. The CDR3 nucleotides are TGTGCCAGTAGTATAGGCTCTAGCGGGAGGGCCGCAGAGACCCAGTACTTC. Translated: CASSIGSSGRAAETQYF.

The CDR3 coding sequence is TGTGCCAGTAGTATTTCCAGACAAGAGACCCAGTACTTC. It is translated as CASSISRQETQYF. V gene TRBV19 combines with J gene TRBJ2-5; D not certain. From germline, CDR1 is LNHDA and CDR2 SQIVND (reference sequence). The CDR3 is 13 amino acids. Trimming stripped 3 bases from V and 2 bases from J, with 7 bases between. Drawing the rest from reference TRBV19 and TRBJ2-5, the complete variable domain is DGGITQSPKYLFRKEGQNVTLSCEQNLNHDAMYWYRQDPGQGLRLIYYSQIVNDFQKGDIAEGYSVSREKKESFPLTVTSAQKNPTAFYLCASSISRQETQYFGPGTRLLVL.

The DNA for the CDR3 is TGCGCCAGCAGTGATGCGGGACAGGGTTACAATGAGCAGTTCTTC. It yields the protein CASSDAGQGYNEQFF. This chain links TRBV10-1 with TRBJ2-1; TRBD1 agrees at 9 bases. Germline V gene lookup returns CDR1 WNHNN and CDR2 SYGVQD (reference sequence). The CDR3 covers 15 residues. With 3 bases clipped from V and 4 bases from J, the junction kept 4 bases outside the gene matches.

The V and J genes are TRBV2 and TRBJ2-2; TRBD1 agrees at 8 bases. With V trimmed by 0 bases and J by 6 bases, 3 bases remained unmatched. The germline V gene encodes CDR1 SNHLY and CDR2 FYNNEI. The CDR3 extends over 15 amino acids. This CDR3 reads CASSEAGQGAGELFF. The CDR3 DNA sequence: TGTGCCAGCAGTGAAGCTGGACAGGGTGCCGGGGAGCTGTTTTTT. Drawing the rest from reference TRBV2 and TRBJ2-2, the complete variable domain is EPEVTQTPSHQVTQMGQEVILRCVPISNHLYFYWYRQILGQKVEFLVSFYNNEISEKSEIFDDQFSVERPDGSNFTLKIRSTKLEDSAMYFCASSEAGQGAGELFFGEGSRLTVL.

This rearrangement joins TRBV7-9 to TRBJ2-5; D uncertain. The CDR3 length is 13 residues. Germline V gene sequence: CDR1 SEHNR, CDR2 FQNEAQ (reference sequence). Trimming cost V 5 bases and J 5 bases, with 12 bases left between them. Written as DNA, the CDR3 is TGTGCCAGCAGCGGAGTGGGTTGGGAGACCCAGTACTTC. Amino acids: CASSGVGWETQYF.